This T cell receptor (beta chain) was retrieved from a study of blood T cell repertoires in COVID-19. Recruits, aged about 18 to 95 years, lived in some 25 US areas. Grouping used clinical history reported by participants in a survey and questionnaire. Original data processing: Estimation of nucleated cell counts was performed using reference gene primer amplification. The data were produced by immunoSEQ multiplex PCR, yet TCRdb's version contains in-frame clones alone and is incomplete. D and trimming were read from the DNA, whereas the V and J calls and clone size are those reported in that table. The sample holds over 200,000 clones; around 85% are singletons and the top ten take approximately 3.1%. The V gene's germline CDR1 is SNHLY and CDR2 FYNNEI. The CDR3 runs 15 residues. V lost 7 bases to trimming and J lost 3 bases, with 15 bases between them.

The receptor comes from a woman between 45 and 65 years old in a cohort exposed to, infected with or recovered from COVID-19 (not recorded which). The chain employs TRBV2 and TRBJ1-4, with D maybe TRBD1 (6 bases). The sample comprised PBMCs or T cells enriched from blood (not recorded which). This CDR3 reads CASTRGALANEKLFF. CDR3 nucleotide sequence: TGTGCCAGCACGCGGGGGGCGTTGGCTAATGAAAAACTGTTTTTT.